The 32 T cell receptor beta chains below were found in one sample sequenced in a study of CD8+ T cells in alopecia areata. RNA was isolated and reverse transcribed to cDNA, the sequencing template. Libraries were prepared by immunoSEQ multiplex PCR; TCRdb keeps only in-frame clonotypes and omits some of them. The profile shows approximately 210,000 clones, 66% of them singletons. Treatment reported: oral pan-JAK inhibitor, 5-10 mg twice daily. The sample was CD4+ T cells sorted from blood, taken at week 44, from a patient treated with tofacitinib. The receptors were sampled from a human donor with alopecia areata.

The chain recombines TRBV5-1 with TRBJ1-1; no firm D call. In germline, CDR1 is SGHRS, CDR2 YFSETQ. The ends were cut back, 0 bases at V and 4 bases at J, with 7 bases in the middle. The CDR3 is 13 amino acids. The DNA for the CDR3 is TGCGCCAGCAGCTTGGTGGGGTTCACTGAAGCTTTCTTT. Encoded protein: CASSLVGFTEAFF.

This sequence joins TRBV4-3 and TRBJ1-2; D not certain. The CDR3 totals 15 residues. With 0 bases removed from V and 4 bases from J, the gap between germline ends came to 12 bases. CDR1 and CDR2 from the germline V gene are LGHNA and YSLEER. The chain's CDR3 is CASSQELQPIYGYTF. In DNA form, the CDR3 reads TGCGCCAGCAGCCAAGAACTTCAGCCAATCTATGGCTACACCTTC.

The gene calls are TRBV7-2 and TRBJ2-1; 8 positions agree with TRBD1. The germline CDR1 and CDR2 sequences are SGHTA and FQGNSA. Unmatched junction bases numbered 8, after V lost 5 bases and J lost 8 bases. The CDR3 spans 14 residues. The CDR3: CASSARTGMDEQFF. In DNA form, the CDR3 reads TGTGCCAGCAGCGCCCGGACAGGGATGGATGAGCAGTTCTTC.

The chain employs TRBV29-1 and TRBJ2-1; TRBD2 aligns across 14 bases. Per germline, CDR1 SQVTM and CDR2 ANQGSEA. Unmatched junction bases numbered 8, after V lost 4 bases and J lost 9 bases. CDR3 size: 15 residues. CDR3 DNA sequence: TGCAGCGTTGGGCCGACTAGCGGGGGGGCCAGTGAGCAGTTCTTC. Protein: CSVGPTSGGASEQFF.

This clone was seen a handful of times. The identical CDR3 is also encoded by other nucleotide sequences in the sample. The V gene is TRBV15, the J gene TRBJ2-7; tentative D call: TRBD1 (6 bases). This CDR3 region has 14 residues. In germline, CDR1 is LNHNV, CDR2 YYDKDF (reference sequence). Trimming stripped 0 bases from V and 1 base from J, with 7 bases between. In DNA, the CDR3 is TGTGCCACCAGCAGAGATAGGGGGTCCTACGAGCAGTACTTC. This translates into CATSRDRGSYEQYF.

The chain has TRBV30 and TRBJ2-7; TRBD1 or TRBD2 may be the D gene (5 bases each). Germline V lookup: CDR1 GTSNPN, CDR2 SVGIG (reference sequence). The CDR3 totals 14 residues. The V gene lost 4 bases and the J gene lost 2 bases, with 15 bases spanning the gap. CDR3 residues: CAWTLGRRPYEQYF. DNA of the CDR3: TGTGCCTGGACTTTGGGACGCAGACCCTACGAGCAGTACTTC. Drawing the rest from reference TRBV30 and TRBJ2-7, the complete variable domain is SQTIHQWPATLVQPVGSPLSLECTVEGTSNPNLYWYRQAAGRGLQLLFYSVGIGQISSEVPQNLSASRPQDRQFILSSKKLLLSDSGFYLCAWTLGRRPYEQYFGPGTRLTVT.

The chain employs TRBV30 and TRBJ1-1; D is ambiguous. Germline assignment: CDR1 GTSNPN and CDR2 SVGIG (reference sequence). This CDR3 has 12 amino acids. V gave up 2 bases and J gave up 10 bases, with 14 bases separating them. The CDR3 bases are TGTGCCTGGAGTACGGGCCCCCTAATAGCTTTCTTT. Residues: CAWSTGPLIAFF. Supplemented by reference TRBV30 and TRBJ1-1, the full variable domain reads SQTIHQWPATLVQPVGSPLSLECTVEGTSNPNLYWYRQAAGRGLQLLFYSVGIGQISSEVPQNLSASRPQDRQFILSSKKLLLSDSGFYLCAWSTGPLIAFFGQGTRLTVV.

This clone is medium-sized within its sample. The chain has TRBV7-2 and TRBJ2-3; 7 bases align to TRBD2. The CDR3 spans 13 residues. Germline-derived CDR1 and CDR2 are SGHTA and FQGNSA. V dropped 6 bases and J dropped 1; count of bases not matched to a gene: 1. CDR3 bases: TGTGCCAGCAGTGGGGGGGGCACAGATACGCAGTATTTT. Protein sequence: CASSGGGTDTQYF.

The V call is TRBV2, the J call TRBJ1-6; 8 nucleotides agree with TRBD1. This CDR3 contains 14 residues. V dropped 8 bases and J dropped 10; count of bases not matched to a gene: 10. Germline CDR1 reads SNHLY; CDR2 reads FYNNEI. The chain's CDR3 is CASHWTGLVSPLHF. The CDR3 coding sequence is TGTGCCAGCCATTGGACAGGGCTTGTCTCACCCCTCCACTTT.

J is TRBJ2-5 and V is TRBV27, with 8 bases that match TRBD2. The CDR3 has 16 amino acids. From germline, CDR1 is MNHEY and CDR2 SMNVEV (reference sequence). Trimming cost V 5 bases and J 5 bases; bases outside gene matches: 13. The CDR3 sequence is CASSTTGRTSFETQYF. The DNA of the CDR3 is TGTGCCAGCAGTACAACAGGACGGACTAGCTTCGAGACCCAGTACTTC.

The chain links TRBV30 to TRBJ1-6; D call uncertain. With 2 bases removed from V and 10 bases from J, the gap between germline ends came to 15 bases. The CDR3 is made up of 14 amino acids. Germline V gene data show CDR1 as GTSNPN and CDR2 as SVGIG (reference sequence). The chain's CDR3 is CAWSSEGWASPLHF. In DNA form, the CDR3 reads TGTGCCTGGAGTTCGGAGGGTTGGGCGTCACCCCTCCACTTT. The whole variable domain, filled in from reference TRBV30 and TRBJ1-6, reads SQTIHQWPATLVQPVGSPLSLECTVEGTSNPNLYWYRQAAGRGLQLLFYSVGIGQISSEVPQNLSASRPQDRQFILSSKKLLLSDSGFYLCAWSSEGWASPLHFGNGTRLTVT.

The chain joins TRBV29-1 to TRBJ2-1; 8 nucleotides agree with TRBD2. The germline V gene encodes CDR1 SQVTM and CDR2 ANQGSEA. Unmatched junction bases numbered 13, after V lost 6 bases and J lost 9 bases. This CDR3 has 14 residues. CDR3 in amino acids: CSVGPGGAYSEQFF. DNA for the CDR3: TGCAGCGTGGGGCCCGGGGGGGCCTATAGTGAGCAGTTCTTC.

The V call is TRBV4-3, the J call TRBJ2-2, with 9 bases matching TRBD1. CDR3 size: 14 residues. Germline values: CDR1 LGHNA, CDR2 YSLEER. V gave up 0 bases and J gave up 9 bases; unmatched junction bases: 2. The CDR3 loop reads CASSQETGGRELFF. The CDR3 DNA follows: TGCGCCAGCAGCCAAGAGACAGGGGGTCGGGAGCTGTTTTTT.

V gene TRBV7-2 combines with J gene TRBJ2-7, with 9 positions matching TRBD2. The ends lost 2 bases at V and 1 base at J; junction bases unmatched: 3. The CDR3 contains 15 residues. The V gene's germline CDR1 is SGHTA and CDR2 FQGNSA. Written as DNA, the CDR3 is TGTGCCAGCAGCTTAAGCGGGGGGCAGTCCTACGAGCAGTACTTC. It specifies CASSLSGGQSYEQYF.

The table lists this clone with a few counts. The CDR3 protein is CSVTRTSGEQYF. The DNA of the CDR3 is TGCAGCGTTACACGGACTAGCGGGGAGCAGTACTTC. The rearrangement uses TRBV29-1 and TRBJ2-7; 11 bases line up with TRBD2. J lost 7 bases, V lost 5 bases, and 4 bases had no gene match. The CDR3 length is 12 residues. Germline V gives CDR1 SQVTM, CDR2 ANQGSEA.

Regarding this clone: The identical CDR3 is also encoded by other nucleotide sequences in the sample. The rearrangement uses TRBV29-1 and TRBJ1-5; D is uncertain. CDR3 length: 12 amino acids. Deletions cut 4 bases from V and 4 bases from J, with 8 bases between. Looked up from germline, CDR1 is SQVTM and CDR2 is ANQGSEA. The CDR3 spells CSVGAGNQPQHF. CDR3 nucleotides: TGCAGCGTTGGGGCGGGGAATCAGCCCCAGCATTTT.

The table lists this clone with a few counts. The chain employs TRBV19 and TRBJ1-5, with TRBD1 as a possible D gene (6 bases). The CDR3 runs to 16 residues. CDR1 and CDR2 (germline): LNHDA, SQIVND (reference sequence). Trimming pared 5 bases from V and 7 bases from J, leaving 21 bases between. In DNA form, the CDR3 reads TGTGCCAGTAGTGCTCAGGGGAAGGGAGTAAACCAGCCCCAGCATTTT. Its translation is CASSAQGKGVNQPQHF.

The CDR3 nucleotides read TGCGCCAGCAGCTTGAGAGAACAGGGCGGCTACACCTTC. Its translation: CASSLREQGGYTF. The chain joins TRBV5-1 to TRBJ1-2, with a tentative D call TRBD1 (6 bases). The V gene's germline CDR1 is SGHRS and CDR2 YFSETQ. This CDR3 region has 13 residues. V lost 1 base to trimming and J lost 8 bases, with 12 bases between them.

The chain links TRBV30 to TRBJ2-5, with 8 bases aligning to TRBD2. V shed 4 bases, J shed 6 bases, and the junction held 13 bases outside the gene matches. This CDR3 contains 15 residues. Germline CDR1 reads GTSNPN; CDR2 reads SVGIG (reference sequence). CDR3 in amino acids: CAWTPLTGGLKTQYF. In DNA, the CDR3 is TGTGCCTGGACCCCTCTAACGGGGGGGTTGAAGACCCAGTACTTC.

V gene TRBV7-6 combines with J gene TRBJ1-5; D gene unclear. The V gene lost 1 base and the J gene lost 2 bases, with 9 bases spanning the gap. This CDR3 has 15 amino acids. CDR1 and CDR2 (germline): SGHVS, FNYEAQ. CDR3 bases: TGTGCCAGCAGCTTAGGTGGTTCCGGCAATCAGCCCCAGCATTTT. It yields the protein CASSLGGSGNQPQHF.

The chain joins TRBV4-3 to TRBJ2-2; D is undetermined. V lost 1 base and J 5 bases, leaving 8 bases between the germline ends. The CDR3 covers 14 residues. Per germline, CDR1 LGHNA and CDR2 YSLEER. This chain's CDR3 is CASSQGPVTGELFF. The CDR3 DNA is TGCGCCAGCAGCCAAGGACCCGTAACCGGGGAGCTGTTTTTT.

This clone was seen a few times. This chain joins TRBV11-1 and TRBJ1-1, with D possibly TRBD1 on 5 matching bases. Germline CDR1 reads SGHAT; CDR2 reads FQDESV (reference sequence). V was shortened by 6 bases and J by 4 bases, with 21 bases between the two germline ends. This CDR3 region has 16 residues. The CDR3 region is CASSSNHPGSGTEAFF. CDR3 sequence (DNA): TGTGCCAGCAGTTCGAACCATCCAGGGTCTGGCACTGAAGCTTTCTTT.

This chain joins TRBV6-5 and TRBJ2-1; 12 nucleotides match TRBD2. The length of the CDR3 is 15 residues. With 5 bases clipped from V and 8 bases from J, the junction kept 7 bases outside the gene matches. Germline CDR1 reads MNHEY; CDR2 reads SVGAGI. CDR3 loop: CASSATSGGLDEQFF. The CDR3 DNA reads TGTGCCAGCAGTGCAACTAGCGGGGGGCTCGATGAGCAGTTCTTC.

This clone has a handful of counts. This chain connects TRBV19 to TRBJ1-2, with 10 bases fitting TRBD1. In germline, CDR1 is LNHDA, CDR2 SQIVND (reference sequence). CDR3 size: 15 residues. V shed 5 bases and J 5 bases; nucleotides not matched to a gene: 8. CDR3 residues: CASSATTGGAYGYTF. The CDR3 coding sequence is TGTGCCAGTAGTGCCACGACAGGGGGCGCGTATGGCTACACCTTC. The full variable domain, completed using reference TRBV19 and TRBJ1-2, is DGGITQSPKYLFRKEGQNVTLSCEQNLNHDAMYWYRQDPGQGLRLIYYSQIVNDFQKGDIAEGYSVSREKKESFPLTVTSAQKNPTAFYLCASSATTGGAYGYTFGSGTRLTVV.

As for this clone: Relative to the germline gene, one junction end is altered; a read error may explain this. The sample holds other DNA sequences that translate to the same CDR3. The V call is TRBV30, the J call TRBJ1-5; D is undetermined. Germline V gene sequence: CDR1 GTSNPN, CDR2 SVGIG (reference sequence). The CDR3 length is 13 residues. The CDR3 spells CAWSGGSNQPQHF. The CDR3 DNA reads as TGCGCCTGGAGTGGAGGGAGCAATCAGCCCCAGCATTTT.

The J gene is TRBJ2-7, the V gene TRBV27; the D gene is possibly TRBD1 (5 bases). The CDR3 loop spans 14 amino acids. V lost 4 bases to trimming and J lost 2 bases, with 12 bases between them. Germline lookup yields CDR1 MNHEY and CDR2 SMNVEV (reference sequence). Here the CDR3 DNA reads TGTGCCAGCAGTTCCCAAGGCAGGGCCTACGAGCAGTACTTC. As protein: CASSSQGRAYEQYF.

The chain uses TRBV30 and TRBJ1-1; 8 positions match TRBD1. Germline CDR1 GTSNPN, CDR2 SVGIG (reference sequence). The length of the CDR3 is 16 residues. V lost 2 bases, J lost 6 bases, and 14 bases stayed unmatched. The CDR3 spells CAWSPDRVVAVPEAFF. The CDR3 DNA sequence: TGTGCCTGGAGTCCGGACAGGGTGGTAGCGGTACCTGAAGCTTTCTTT.

The chain uses TRBV29-1 and TRBJ1-1, with unresolved D. Germline CDR1 SQVTM, CDR2 ANQGSEA. This CDR3 is built from 10 residues. V was trimmed by 7 bases and J by 6 bases, leaving 9 bases between them. Here the CDR3 reads CSAANSEAFF. CDR3 DNA sequence: TGCAGCGCCGCCAATTCTGAAGCTTTCTTT.

This clone has just a few counts. The V and J genes are TRBV2 and TRBJ1-2; 7 bases line up with TRBD1. Losses at the gene ends were 8 bases for V and 6 bases for J; bases not matched to a gene: 6. This CDR3 is 12 amino acids long. Germline values: CDR1 SNHLY, CDR2 FYNNEI. DNA of the CDR3: TGTGCCAGCCACGACAGGGTTGATGGCTACACCTTC. Protein sequence: CASHDRVDGYTF.

The CDR3 region is CSATNNNEQFF. CDR3 in DNA: TGCAGTGCTACCAATAACAATGAGCAGTTCTTC. The chain couples TRBV20-1 to TRBJ2-1; no clear D. Germline V CDR1 and CDR2: DFQATT, SNEGSKA (reference sequence). CDR3 length: 11 residues. The V gene lost 4 bases and the J gene lost 5 bases, with 6 bases spanning the gap.

The count of this clone is one. The CDR3 reads CAISESAGVETQYF. The DNA for the CDR3 is TGTGCCATCAGTGAGTCAGCAGGGGTGGAGACCCAGTACTTC. The chain has TRBV10-3 and TRBJ2-5, with a weak D call TRBD1 (6 bases). Germline CDR1 reads ENHRY; CDR2 reads SYGVKD. Trimming took off 0 bases at V and 5 bases at J, with 10 bases between the two ends. The CDR3 runs to 14 residues.

This clone was seen ten or more times. The V and J genes are TRBV2 and TRBJ2-7; D unresolved. Germline V gene lookup returns CDR1 SNHLY and CDR2 FYNNEI. V was clipped by 6 bases and J by 2 bases, with 5 bases between them. This CDR3 contains 11 residues. CDR3 in DNA: TGTGCCAGCAGCACTACCTACGAGCAGTACTTC. Protein sequence: CASSTTYEQYF.